Below, one TCR beta chain is given with its context. The data were obtained in a study of blood T cell repertoires in COVID-19. Study-level background: The cDNA or gDNA used as material had been derived from T cells, B-cell-depleted T cells, or PBMCs.

In the original processing: The assay estimated nucleated cells by amplifying reference gene primers. Using immunoSEQ multiplex PCR, the repertoire was profiled, and TCRdb retains in-frame clones only, with some absent. The DNA gave D and trimming, while V, J and clone size come from that table. The table has more than 85,000 clones, 88% seen once. This CDR3 has 13 residues. Germline V gene lookup returns CDR1 DFQATT and CDR2 SNEGSKA (reference sequence). V was trimmed by 6 bases and J by 8 bases, leaving 17 bases between them. The specimen sequenced was peripheral blood. J is TRBJ2-1 and V is TRBV20-1; D unclear. The sequence derives from a woman aged 45-65 years with acute or convalescent COVID-19. CDR3: CSASSLFVDEQFF. CDR3 DNA sequence: TGCAGTGCAAGTTCTCTTTTTGTCGATGAGCAGTTCTTC.